Shown below are 5 T cell receptor beta chains from a single sample sequenced in a study of blood T cell repertoires in COVID-19. Libraries were prepared by immunoSEQ multiplex PCR; TCRdb keeps only in-frame clonotypes and omits some of them. The sample includes around 73,000 clones, about 80% seen only once; the top ten take under 30%. The sample was peripheral blood. Receptor source: a human donor in a cohort sampled during active COVID-19.

The gene calls are TRBV9 and TRBJ2-5; 11 bases align to TRBD1. Germline V gives CDR1 SGDLS, CDR2 YYNGEE. After removal of 4 bases from V and 5 bases from J, the junction contained 4 bases not matched to a gene. The CDR3 runs to 14 residues. The CDR3 here is CASSSRDRGETQYF. CDR3 DNA sequence: TGTGCCAGCAGCAGCCGGGACAGGGGGGAGACCCAGTACTTC.

The gene calls are TRBV6-6 and TRBJ1-2; 10 bases line up with TRBD1. V shed 4 bases, J shed 8 bases, and the junction held 13 bases outside the gene matches. Germline assignment: CDR1 MNHNY and CDR2 SVGAGI (reference sequence). The CDR3 contains 16 residues. CDR3 sequence: CASSFSSGQGRGGYTF. The DNA for the CDR3 is TGTGCCAGCAGTTTCTCCTCGGGACAGGGGCGTGGGGGCTACACCTTC.

J is TRBJ1-2 and V is TRBV19; the match to TRBD1 covers 9 bases. The length of the CDR3 is 16 residues. V trimming: 5 bases; J trimming: 3 bases; junction bases outside the gene matches: 10. CDR1 and CDR2 (germline): LNHDA, SQIVND (reference sequence). The CDR3 coding sequence is TGTGCCAGTAGTCACCCCTCGGGACAGGGTTACTATGGCTACACCTTC. Protein: CASSHPSGQGYYGYTF.

J is TRBJ1-1 and V is TRBV15, with D unclear. The CDR3 sequence is 15 residues long. V was pared by 0 bases and J by 0 bases, with 8 bases between. CDR1 and CDR2 from the germline V gene are LNHNV and YYDKDF (reference sequence). CDR3 nucleotides: TGTGCCACCAGCAGAGATCGCGGTCTGAACACTGAAGCTTTCTTT. This gives the protein CATSRDRGLNTEAFF.

This chain connects TRBV9 to TRBJ2-7, with D possibly matching TRBD2 (6 bases). Trimming pared 4 bases from V and 0 bases from J, leaving 14 bases between. This CDR3 spans 15 amino acids. Per the germline V gene, CDR1 is SGDLS and CDR2 is YYNGEE. CDR3 residues: CASSPRGEHSYEQYF. The DNA for the CDR3 is TGTGCCAGCAGCCCCCGCGGGGAGCACTCCTACGAGCAGTACTTC.